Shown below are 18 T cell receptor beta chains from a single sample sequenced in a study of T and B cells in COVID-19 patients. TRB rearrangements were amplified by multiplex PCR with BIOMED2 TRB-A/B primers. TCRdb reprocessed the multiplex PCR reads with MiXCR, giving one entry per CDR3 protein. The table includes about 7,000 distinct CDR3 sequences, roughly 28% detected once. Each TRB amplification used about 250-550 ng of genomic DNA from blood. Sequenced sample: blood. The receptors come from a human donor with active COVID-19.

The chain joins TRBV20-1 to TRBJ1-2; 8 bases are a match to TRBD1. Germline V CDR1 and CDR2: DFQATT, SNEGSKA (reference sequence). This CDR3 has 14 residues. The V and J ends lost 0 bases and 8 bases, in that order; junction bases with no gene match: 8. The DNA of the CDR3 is TGCAGTGCTAGAGATTTACAGGGGGATGAGGGCTACACCTTC. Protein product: CSARDLQGDEGYTF.

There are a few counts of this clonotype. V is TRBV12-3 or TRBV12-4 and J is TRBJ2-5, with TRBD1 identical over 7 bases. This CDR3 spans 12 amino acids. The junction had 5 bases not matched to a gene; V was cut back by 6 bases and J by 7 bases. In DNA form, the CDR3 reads TGTGCCAGCAGGGGACAGCAAAGGACCCAGTACTTC. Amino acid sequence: CASRGQQRTQYF.

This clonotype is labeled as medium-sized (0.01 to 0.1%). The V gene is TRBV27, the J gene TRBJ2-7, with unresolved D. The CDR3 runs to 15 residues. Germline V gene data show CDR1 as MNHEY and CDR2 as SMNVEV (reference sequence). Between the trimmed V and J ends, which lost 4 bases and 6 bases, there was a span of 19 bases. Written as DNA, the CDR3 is TGTGCCAGCAGTTACCTACGGACCTCGCCAAGCGAGCAGTACTTC. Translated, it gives CASSYLRTSPSEQYF.

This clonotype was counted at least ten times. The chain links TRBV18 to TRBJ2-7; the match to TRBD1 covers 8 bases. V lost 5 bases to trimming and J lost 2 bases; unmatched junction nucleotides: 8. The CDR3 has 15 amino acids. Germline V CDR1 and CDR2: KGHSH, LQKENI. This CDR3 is CASSSDRGSTYEQYF. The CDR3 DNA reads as TGTGCCAGCTCATCCGACAGGGGATCGACCTACGAGCAGTACTTC. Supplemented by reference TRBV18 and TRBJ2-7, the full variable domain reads NAGVMQNPRHLVRRRGQEARLRCSPMKGHSHVYWYRQLPEEGLKFMVYLQKENIIDESGMPKERFSAEFPKEGPSILRIQQVVRGDSAAYFCASSSDRGSTYEQYFGPGTRLTVT.

The CDR3 DNA is TGTGCCAGTAGCCTCGGGACAGGGGGCATCGGGGAGCTGTTTTTT. This translates into CASSLGTGGIGELFF. J is TRBJ2-2 and V is TRBV19; 12 bases line up with TRBD1. Looked up from germline, CDR1 is LNHDA and CDR2 is SQIVND (reference sequence). V trimming: 6 bases; J trimming: 7 bases; junction bases outside the gene matches: 6. The CDR3 runs 15 residues.

CDR3 bases: TGTGCCAGCAGTCGGGAGGCCCACAATGAGCAGTTCTTC. It is translated as CASSREAHNEQFF. The genes are TRBV6-2 or TRBV6-3 and TRBJ2-1; the match to TRBD2 covers 7 bases. V shed 5 bases and J 5 bases; nucleotides not matched to a gene: 3. CDR3 length: 13 amino acids. Germline CDR1 MNHEY, CDR2 SVGEGT.

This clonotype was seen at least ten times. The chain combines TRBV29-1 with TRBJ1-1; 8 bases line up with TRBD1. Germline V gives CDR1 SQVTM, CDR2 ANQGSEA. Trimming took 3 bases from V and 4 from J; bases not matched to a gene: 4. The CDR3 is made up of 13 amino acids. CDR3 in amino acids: CSVDQQGGTEAFF. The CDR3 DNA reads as TGCAGCGTTGATCAACAGGGGGGCACTGAAGCTTTCTTT.

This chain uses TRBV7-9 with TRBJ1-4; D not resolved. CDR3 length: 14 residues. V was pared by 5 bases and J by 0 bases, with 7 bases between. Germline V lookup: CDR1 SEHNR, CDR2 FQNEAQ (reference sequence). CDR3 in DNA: TGTGCCAGCAGCCCTGACCCAACTAATGAAAAACTGTTTTTT. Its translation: CASSPDPTNEKLFF. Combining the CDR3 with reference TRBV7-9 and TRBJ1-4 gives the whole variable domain DTGVSQNPRHKITKRGQNVTFRCDPISEHNRLYWYRQTLGQGPEFLTYFQNEAQLEKSRLLSDRFSAERPKGSFSTLEIQRTEQGDSAMYLCASSPDPTNEKLFFGSGTQLSVL.

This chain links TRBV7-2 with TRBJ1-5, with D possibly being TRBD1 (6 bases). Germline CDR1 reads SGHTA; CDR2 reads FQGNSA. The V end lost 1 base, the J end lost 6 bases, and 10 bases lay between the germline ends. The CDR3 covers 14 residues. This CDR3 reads CASSLGGAGQPQHF. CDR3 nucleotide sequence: TGTGCCAGCAGCTTAGGGGGGGCAGGTCAGCCCCAGCATTTT.

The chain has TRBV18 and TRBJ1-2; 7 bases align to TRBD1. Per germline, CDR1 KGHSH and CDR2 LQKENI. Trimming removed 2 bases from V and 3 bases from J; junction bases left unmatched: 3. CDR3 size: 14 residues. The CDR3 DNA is TGTGCCAGCTCACCAGACAGGGCGGACTATGGCTACACCTTC. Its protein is CASSPDRADYGYTF.

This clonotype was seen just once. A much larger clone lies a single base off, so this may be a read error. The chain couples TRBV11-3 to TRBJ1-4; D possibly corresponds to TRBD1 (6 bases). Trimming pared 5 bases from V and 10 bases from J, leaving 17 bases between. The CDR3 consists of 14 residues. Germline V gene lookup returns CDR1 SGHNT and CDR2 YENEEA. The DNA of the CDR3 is TGTGCCAGCAGCCAGGGGAGCCGGGATGTAAAACTGTTTTTT. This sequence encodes CASSQGSRDVKLFF.

This CDR3 reads CASSSGLAGTYEQYF. CDR3 DNA sequence: TGTGCCAGCAGTTCTGGACTAGCGGGAACCTACGAGCAGTACTTC. The J gene is TRBJ2-7, the V gene TRBV27, with TRBD2 matching over 12 bases. V lost 4 bases and J lost 2; bases outside the gene matches: 3. CDR1 and CDR2 from the germline V gene are MNHEY and SMNVEV (reference sequence). The CDR3 covers 15 residues.

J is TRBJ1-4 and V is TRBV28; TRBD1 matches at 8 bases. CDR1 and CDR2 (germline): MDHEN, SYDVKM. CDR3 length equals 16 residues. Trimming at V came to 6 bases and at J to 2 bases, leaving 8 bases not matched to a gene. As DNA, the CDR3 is TGTGCCAGCAGCCTCCTCAGGGGGCTGACTAATGAAAAACTGTTTTTT. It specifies CASSLLRGLTNEKLFF.

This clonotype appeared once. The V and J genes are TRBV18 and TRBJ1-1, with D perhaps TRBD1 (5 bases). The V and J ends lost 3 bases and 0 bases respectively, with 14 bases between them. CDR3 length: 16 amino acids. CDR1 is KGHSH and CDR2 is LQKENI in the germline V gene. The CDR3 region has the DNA TGTGCCAGCTCACCCGGACGGGGGGGAATGAACACTGAAGCTTTCTTT. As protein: CASSPGRGGMNTEAFF.

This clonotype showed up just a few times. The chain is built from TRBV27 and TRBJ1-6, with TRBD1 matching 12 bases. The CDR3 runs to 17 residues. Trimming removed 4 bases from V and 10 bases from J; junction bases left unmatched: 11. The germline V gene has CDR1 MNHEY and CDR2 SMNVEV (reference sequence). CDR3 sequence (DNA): TGTGCCAGCAGTTCGACCGGGACAGGGGGCTCGGGATCACCCCTCCACTTT. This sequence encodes CASSSTGTGGSGSPLHF.

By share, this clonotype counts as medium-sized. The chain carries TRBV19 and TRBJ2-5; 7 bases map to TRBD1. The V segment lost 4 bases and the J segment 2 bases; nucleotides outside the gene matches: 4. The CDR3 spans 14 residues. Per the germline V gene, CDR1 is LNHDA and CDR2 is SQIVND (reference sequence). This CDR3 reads CASSTPGQQETQYF. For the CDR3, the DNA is TGTGCCAGTAGTACCCCGGGACAGCAAGAGACCCAGTACTTC.

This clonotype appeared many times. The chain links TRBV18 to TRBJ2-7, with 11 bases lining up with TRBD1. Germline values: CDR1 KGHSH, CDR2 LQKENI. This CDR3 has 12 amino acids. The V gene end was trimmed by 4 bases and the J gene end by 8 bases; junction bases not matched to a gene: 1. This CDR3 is CASSRTGGQQYF. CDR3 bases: TGTGCCAGCTCACGGACAGGGGGCCAGCAGTACTTC.

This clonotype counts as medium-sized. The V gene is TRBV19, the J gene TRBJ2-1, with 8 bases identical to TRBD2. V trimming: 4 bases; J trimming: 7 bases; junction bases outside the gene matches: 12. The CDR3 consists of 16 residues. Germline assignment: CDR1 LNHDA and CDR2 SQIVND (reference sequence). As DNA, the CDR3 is TGTGCCAGTAGTAGACTTAGCGGGAAAGAAGATAATGAGCAGTTCTTC. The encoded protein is CASSRLSGKEDNEQFF. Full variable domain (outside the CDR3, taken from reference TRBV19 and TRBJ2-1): DGGITQSPKYLFRKEGQNVTLSCEQNLNHDAMYWYRQDPGQGLRLIYYSQIVNDFQKGDIAEGYSVSREKKESFPLTVTSAQKNPTAFYLCASSRLSGKEDNEQFFGPGTRLTVL.